The entry below gives a single T cell receptor beta chain sequence along with its context. Its antigen is currently not known. Nothing much larger sits one base from this clone, and base qualities are not available. Collaborating institutions collected whole blood in K2EDTA tubes following their own protocols. For TCRbeta analysis, collaborators shipped samples in one of three forms: frozen whole blood, isolated PBMCs, or DNA extracted from either of those sample types. The data originate from a study of blood T cell repertoires in COVID-19 (dated by TCRdb to about 2020). With respect to the entire study: The collaborator samples originated in the United States, Italy and Spain and spanned the acute and convalescent phases of COVID-19. Sample metadata almost always included a de-identified subject ID, COVID-19 status, age in years and sex. The dataset comprised deeply sampled blood TCRbeta repertoires from subjects exposed to, actively infected with, or recovered from COVID-19. The prospective study material was composed of cDNA or gDNA derived from T cells, B-cell-depleted T cells, or PBMCs. Samples came from the ongoing ImmuneRACE study (first 160 participants) plus 1,254 subjects from 6 global collaborators. A freely available public database, intended as a resource for researchers studying the immune response to SARS-CoV-2, is where the repertoires were released. HLA class I and class II types, where available, came from metadata supplied by the sample provider rather than from assay-based typing. Broad study findings and their caveats: How much clinical and demographic metadata was included differed by source and by participant, and the metadata was provided uncurated.

Reading the germline V gene (reference sequence) gives CDR1 LNHDA and CDR2 SQIVND. The CDR3, from cysteine to phenylalanine, totals 14 residues. Just CDR3 DNA is preserved here, 42 bases in frame from base 1. V trim: 5 bases; J trim: 3 bases; unmatched bases: 7. TCRbeta CDR3 regions were amplified from genomic DNA by means of the immunoSEQ Assay, a bias-controlled multiplex PCR. The source study handled its data this way. The number of nucleated cells in each sample was estimated from the amplification of reference gene primers within the assay. Sequence reads were collapsed and filtered to measure the absolute abundance of every unique TCRbeta CDR3 rearrangement. Productive Simpson clonality was computed per sample as the square root of Simpson's diversity index over productive rearrangements. In TCRdb, the immuneACCESS table is reduced to in-frame sequences with V and J assigned. These tables do not hold every clone; where another copy was compared, an unresolved V gene accounts for under half, and the others remain unexplained. V and J calls and clone size come straight from that table; D and trimming were deduced from the DNA. The sample has about 130,000 clones on record, approximately 87% of them singletons. Together, the top ten hold 44% of the sample.

The sequenced sample consisted of peripheral blood. Recombination linked TRBV19 to TRBJ2-7; TRBD1 agrees with 7 junctional bases. The sequence came from a human donor in a cohort sampled during active COVID-19. The CDR3 reads as follows: CASSLDRDSYEQYF. The nucleotides are TGTGCCAGTAGTCTCGACCGGGACAGCTACGAGCAGTACTTC.